This record looks at one TCR beta chain sequence and its context. Its antigen remains unidentified. This entry is derived from a study of shared clonotypes between healthy human individuals. Study-level information: Three plates each covered CD4 naive and memory; CD8 naive two, CD8 memory one. Study findings and constraints: Sharing across several donors was seen in around 5% of naive CD4 clonotypes. It was anticipated that sequencing depth would influence how many clonotypes donors shared.

The authors split each subset's genomic DNA evenly across several immunoSEQ plates. The data were produced by immunoSEQ multiplex PCR, yet TCRdb's version contains in-frame clones alone and is incomplete. The profile covers about 2.2 million clones, with 90% to 95% appearing a single time and 1.5% to 2% taken by the ten largest. Looked up from germline, CDR1 is MNHEY and CDR2 is SMNVEV (reference sequence). V lost 1 base, J lost 7 bases, and 17 bases lay in between. The CDR3 contains 15 residues. Naive CD8 populations comprised CD45RO-negative cells positively selected for CCR7, excluding terminally differentiated effector memory CD45RA+ cells.

The receptor was derived from a man in his late teens or twenties in good health. Some clones in this sample may be carry-over from other donors' samples. The chain employs TRBV27 and TRBJ2-7; tentatively, D is TRBD1 or TRBD2 (5 bases each). Sequences were obtained from naive CD8+ T cells from PBMCs. The CDR3 spells CASSLYPGRLDEQYF. The CDR3 DNA reads as TGTGCCAGCAGTTTATATCCGGGACGCTTGGATGAGCAGTACTTC.